Below are 27 T cell receptor beta chains sequenced from a single sample in a study of response to subunit inactivated influenza vaccine (dated by TCRdb to between 2018 and 2020). The library came from RT-PCR. The instrument given in TCRdb is Illumina HiSeq 2500. The public reads were quality trimmed at Q25 with fastp and then assembled into clones with MiXCR by TCRdb, keeping productive beta chains. Entries are consolidated by CDR3 protein sequence, retaining the most common genes and DNA. The sample includes about 780,000 distinct CDR3 sequences, with 18% observed a single time. About a tenth of the sample is in the top ten clones. Sample: PBMCs from blood, taken about 5 days after vaccination. These receptors originate from a man aged 50 or older who received an inactivated influenza vaccine. Donor details come from another sample of the same person, matched by shared clones.

This clonotype has more than one count but fewer than ten. The V call is TRBV20-1, the J call TRBJ2-7, with 9 bases matching TRBD2. Per germline, CDR1 DFQATT and CDR2 SNEGSKA (reference sequence). The CDR3 has 16 residues. Losses at the gene ends were 1 base for V and 7 bases for J; bases not matched to a gene: 14. CDR3 sequence: CSARAPRAGGLREQYF. The CDR3 DNA reads TGCAGTGCTAGAGCCCCTAGAGCGGGAGGCTTACGGGAGCAGTACTTC.

This clonotype was seen more than once but under ten times. The V gene is TRBV28, the J gene TRBJ2-7; 7 bases map to TRBD1. Germline assignment: CDR1 MDHEN and CDR2 SYDVKM. The V gene end was trimmed by 6 bases and the J gene end by 3 bases; junction bases not matched to a gene: 8. The CDR3 totals 14 residues. The CDR3 region is CASSATGTDYEQYF. The CDR3 nucleotides are TGTGCCAGCAGCGCTACCGGGACAGACTACGAGCAGTACTTC.

This clonotype was detected only a few times. This chain uses TRBV20-1 with TRBJ2-4; the D gene is possibly TRBD1 (6 bases). The CDR3 loop spans 14 amino acids. V was clipped by 5 bases and J by 0 bases, with 11 bases between them. Germline V gene data show CDR1 as DFQATT and CDR2 as SNEGSKA (reference sequence). Here the CDR3 reads CSAGTPLAKNIQYF. As DNA, the CDR3 is TGCAGTGCTGGGACACCACTAGCCAAAAACATTCAGTACTTC.

The CDR3 reads CASRLSRGSGNTIYF. Here the CDR3 DNA reads TGTGCCAGCAGGCTGTCTCGAGGCTCTGGAAACACCATATATTTT. The V gene is TRBV6-1, the J gene TRBJ1-3; D not certain. Germline lookup yields CDR1 MNHNS and CDR2 SASEGT. Trimming removed 6 bases from V and 0 bases from J, with 12 bases in between. This CDR3 is 15 amino acids long.

For this clonotype: With a much larger clone just one base away, this may be a read error. The CDR3 nucleotides are TGCAGCGCCAAGACAGTCTCCTACGAGCAGTACTTC. Its translation: CSAKTVSYEQYF. This chain joins TRBV29-1 and TRBJ2-7; possible D gene TRBD1, 5 bases. Trimming removed 7 bases from V and 0 bases from J, with 10 bases in between. The CDR3 consists of 12 residues. Germline V gene data show CDR1 as SQVTM and CDR2 as ANQGSEA.

This clonotype was recorded at least ten times. This chain uses TRBV5-1 with TRBJ2-2; D gene unclear. The CDR3 length is 13 residues. Trimming cost V 3 bases and J 2 bases, with 5 bases left between them. In germline, CDR1 is SGHRS, CDR2 YFSETQ. The CDR3 nucleotides are TGCGCCAGCAGCTACGACAACACCGGGGAGCTGTTTTTT. Amino acid sequence: CASSYDNTGELFF.

The chain is built from TRBV29-1 and TRBJ1-2, with 8 bases lining up with TRBD1. In germline, CDR1 is SQVTM, CDR2 ANQGSEA. J lost 0 bases, V lost 7 bases, and 16 bases had no gene match. This CDR3 spans 17 amino acids. This CDR3 reads CSAGPDARQGTNYGYTF. CDR3 in DNA: TGCAGCGCCGGCCCAGACGCTCGACAGGGGACTAACTATGGCTACACCTTC.

The chain carries TRBV12-3 or TRBV12-4 and TRBJ2-7; D not resolved. This CDR3 is 12 amino acids long. Deletions cut 3 bases from V and 6 bases from J, with 9 bases between. The CDR3 protein is CASSFLGSEQYF. In nucleotides, the CDR3 is TGTGCCAGCAGTTTCTTGGGGTCCGAGCAGTACTTC.

The chain joins TRBV10-3 to TRBJ1-2; D gene uncertain. Trimming pared 0 bases from V and 8 bases from J, leaving 13 bases between. Germline loops: CDR1 ENHRY, CDR2 SYGVKD. This CDR3 region has 14 residues. CDR3 sequence: CAISESFRGVGYTF. DNA for the CDR3: TGTGCCATCAGTGAGTCGTTTCGGGGAGTCGGCTACACCTTC.

This chain links TRBV4-1 with TRBJ2-1; D unresolved. Germline assignment: CDR1 MGHRA and CDR2 YSYEKL. The length of the CDR3 is 16 residues. Deletions cut 0 bases from V and 4 bases from J, with 13 bases between. The CDR3 DNA follows: TGCGCCAGCAGCCAAGAATACCAGACCCATTACAATGAGCAGTTCTTC. This gives the protein CASSQEYQTHYNEQFF.

The rearrangement uses TRBV4-2 and TRBJ2-1, with 7 bases fitting TRBD2. Per germline, CDR1 LGHNA and CDR2 YNFKEQ. V was clipped by 3 bases and J by 8 bases; unmatched bases: 13. The CDR3 loop spans 16 amino acids. The CDR3 loop is CASSHAQGLGLYEQFF. The CDR3 DNA follows: TGTGCCAGCAGCCATGCACAAGGACTAGGTCTGTATGAGCAGTTCTTC.

The chain employs TRBV5-1 and TRBJ2-6; 11 bases are a match to TRBD2. With 3 bases clipped from V and 0 bases from J, the junction kept 8 bases outside the gene matches. CDR3 size: 19 residues. CDR1 SGHRS and CDR2 YFSETQ come from the germline V gene. The CDR3 region has the DNA TGCGCCAGCAGCTCCGGGACTAGCGGACAGGTCTCTGGGGCCAACGTCCTGACTTTC. This gives the protein CASSSGTSGQVSGANVLTF.

This clonotype was counted only a few times. This chain connects TRBV29-1 to TRBJ2-1; 9 bases line up with TRBD1. The CDR3 is 14 residues long. CDR1 and CDR2 (germline): SQVTM, ANQGSEA. After removal of 7 bases from V and 6 bases from J, the junction contained 10 bases not matched to a gene. The DNA for the CDR3 is TGCAGCGCCGACAGGGGGAACGAAGGCAATGAGCAGTTCTTC. Its protein is CSADRGNEGNEQFF.

This clonotype has at least ten counts. The chain recombines TRBV10-2 with TRBJ2-7; 7 bases fit TRBD2. Germline V gene sequence: CDR1 WSHSY, CDR2 SAAADI. The CDR3 spans 15 residues. V lost 0 bases to trimming and J lost 9 bases; unmatched junction nucleotides: 11. In DNA, the CDR3 is TGCGCCAGCAGTGAGTCAGGACTAGGGCCCCGGGTGCAGTACTTC. Translation gives CASSESGLGPRVQYF.

This clonotype was detected only a few times. V is TRBV20-1 and J is TRBJ2-5, with TRBD2 identical over 9 bases. The germline CDR1 and CDR2 sequences are DFQATT and SNEGSKA (reference sequence). This CDR3 region has 14 residues. With V trimmed by 1 base and J by 5 bases, 5 bases remained unmatched. CDR3 DNA: TGCAGTGCTAGAGTTAGCGGGAGAGGGGAGACCCAGTACTTC. Amino acid sequence: CSARVSGRGETQYF.

This clonotype was counted a few times. The rearrangement joins TRBV10-3 to TRBJ2-7; a weak D match, TRBD1 (6 bases). The V gene lost 11 bases and the J gene lost 3 bases, with 20 bases spanning the gap. The CDR3 sequence is 14 residues long. CDR1 is ENHRY and CDR2 is SYGVKD in the germline V gene. The CDR3 nucleotides read TGTGCCCCCAGCTACCGGGACATCAACTACGAGCAGTACTTC. It translates to CAPSYRDINYEQYF.

In DNA form, the CDR3 reads TGTGCCAGCTCGGGAGTTCCCCACGAGCAGTACTTC. Translation: CASSGVPHEQYF. The chain combines TRBV6-6 with TRBJ2-7; possible D gene TRBD2, 6 bases. Trimming took 8 bases from V and 5 from J, leaving 13 bases between them. The CDR3 sequence is 12 residues long. Germline V gene data show CDR1 as MNHNY and CDR2 as SVGAGI (reference sequence).

This clonotype was observed a few times. The junction departs from germline at one end; a sequencing error may be responsible. This chain connects TRBV20-1 to TRBJ2-7; 7 bases line up with TRBD1. The CDR3 length is 12 residues. The germline V gene encodes CDR1 DFQATT and CDR2 SNEGSKA (reference sequence). This CDR3 is CSARATGWPEDF. CDR3 bases: TGCAGTGCTAGGGCGACAGGGTGGCCGGAGGACTTC.

The chain links TRBV11-2 to TRBJ2-5; no definite D call. CDR3 length: 14 residues. In germline, CDR1 is SGHAT, CDR2 FQNNGV. V dropped 5 bases and J dropped 4 bases, with 14 bases sitting between them. The CDR3 sequence: CASSRGARVETQYF. Written as DNA, the CDR3 is TGTGCCAGCAGCCGCGGTGCTCGGGTAGAGACCCAGTACTTC.

This chain uses TRBV4-1 with TRBJ1-1; D is undetermined. This CDR3 region has 15 residues. With 1 base removed from V and 1 base from J, the gap between germline ends came to 10 bases. Germline V lookup: CDR1 MGHRA, CDR2 YSYEKL. The CDR3 DNA follows: TGCGCCAGCAGCCAAGTGGAGTATAGGAACACTGAAGCTTTCTTT. Translated: CASSQVEYRNTEAFF.

V usage is TRBV6-1 and J usage is TRBJ2-2; TRBD1 matches at 8 bases. Trimming took 6 bases from V and 5 from J; bases not matched to a gene: 8. The CDR3 runs 15 residues. Germline CDR1 MNHNS, CDR2 SASEGT. The CDR3 sequence: CASSRQGARTGELFF. The DNA of the CDR3 is TGTGCCAGCAGCCGGCAGGGGGCAAGGACCGGGGAGCTGTTTTTT.

This clonotype was detected only a few times. The J gene is TRBJ2-1, the V gene TRBV7-2; either TRBD1 or TRBD2 may supply D (5 bases each). This CDR3 comprises 13 residues. The ends were cut back, 8 bases at V and 0 bases at J, with 8 bases in the middle. Germline CDR1 is SGHTA and CDR2 is FQGNSA. In nucleotides, the CDR3 is TGTGCCAGCGGGACCCACTCCTACAATGAGCAGTTCTTC. Translating gives CASGTHSYNEQFF.

This clonotype was detected a few times. The chain carries TRBV3-1 and TRBJ2-1, with 10 bases matching TRBD2. CDR3 size: 17 residues. V shed 1 base, J shed 9 bases, and the junction held 12 bases outside the gene matches. Germline V lookup: CDR1 LGHDT, CDR2 YNNKEL (reference sequence). The CDR3 nucleotides are TGTGCCAGCAGCCAAGGGAGGGCTAGCGGGGGCTCCGGTGAGCAGTTCTTC. It specifies CASSQGRASGGSGEQFF.

V gene TRBV7-6 combines with J gene TRBJ2-1; D remains unclear. Looked up from germline, CDR1 is SGHVS and CDR2 is FNYEAQ. Trimming shortened V by 0 bases and J by 2 bases, and 14 bases separated the two germline ends. CDR3 length: 17 residues. The CDR3 DNA reads TGTGCCAGCAGCTTAGCGTTAGTACCTCCCGCCTACAATGAGCAGTTCTTC. Translating gives CASSLALVPPAYNEQFF.

The chain couples TRBV5-1 to TRBJ2-7, with TRBD2 matching 8 bases. The CDR3 contains 14 residues. J lost 5 bases, V lost 0 bases, and 4 bases had no gene match. CDR1 SGHRS and CDR2 YFSETQ come from the germline V gene. The CDR3 region has the DNA TGCGCCAGCAGCTTGGTGGCGGGGGGTCACGAGCAGTACTTC. It encodes CASSLVAGGHEQYF.

This clonotype was observed a handful of times. The V call is TRBV24-1, the J call TRBJ1-4; D unresolved. The CDR3 has 13 amino acids. The V end lost 9 bases, the J end lost 8 bases, and 15 bases lay between the germline ends. CDR1 and CDR2 (germline): KGHDR, SFDVKD. The CDR3 DNA reads TGTGCCACCCATGTTGTGGGTAGAGAAAAACTGTTTTTT. It yields the protein CATHVVGREKLFF.

The V and J genes are TRBV4-3 and TRBJ2-2, with unresolved D. V was cut by 6 bases and J by 1 base, with 9 bases left in between. The germline V gene has CDR1 LGHNA and CDR2 YSLEER. This CDR3 is built from 14 residues. The CDR3 reads CASREGQNTGELFF. The CDR3 DNA sequence: TGCGCCAGCAGAGAAGGCCAGAACACCGGGGAGCTGTTTTTT.